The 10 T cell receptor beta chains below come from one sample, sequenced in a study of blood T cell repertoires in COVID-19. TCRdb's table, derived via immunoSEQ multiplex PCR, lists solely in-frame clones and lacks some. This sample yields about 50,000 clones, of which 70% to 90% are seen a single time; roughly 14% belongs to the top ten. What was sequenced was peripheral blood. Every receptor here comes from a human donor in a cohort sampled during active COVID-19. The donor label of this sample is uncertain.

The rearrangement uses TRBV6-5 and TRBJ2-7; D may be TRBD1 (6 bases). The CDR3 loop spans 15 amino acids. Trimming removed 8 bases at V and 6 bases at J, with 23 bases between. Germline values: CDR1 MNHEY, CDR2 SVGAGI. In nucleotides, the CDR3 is TGTGCCAGCCCTGAAAGAGGACAGACCTCCCCCGAGCAGTACTTC. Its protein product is CASPERGQTSPEQYF.

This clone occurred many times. CDR3 residues: CASSQPDSTYEQYF. The CDR3 coding sequence is TGCGCCAGCAGCCAGCCCGACAGCACCTACGAGCAGTACTTC. The rearrangement joins TRBV4-1 to TRBJ2-7; D may be TRBD1 (5 bases). The CDR3 consists of 14 residues. V lost 3 bases and J lost 2, with 11 bases in between. CDR1 MGHRA and CDR2 YSYEKL come from the germline V gene.

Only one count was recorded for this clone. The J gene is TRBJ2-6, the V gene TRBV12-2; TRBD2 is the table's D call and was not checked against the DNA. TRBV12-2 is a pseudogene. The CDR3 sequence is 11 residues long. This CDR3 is CASRPSMPLTF. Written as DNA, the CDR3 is TGTGCAAGTCGACCGTCTATGCCCCTGACTTTC.

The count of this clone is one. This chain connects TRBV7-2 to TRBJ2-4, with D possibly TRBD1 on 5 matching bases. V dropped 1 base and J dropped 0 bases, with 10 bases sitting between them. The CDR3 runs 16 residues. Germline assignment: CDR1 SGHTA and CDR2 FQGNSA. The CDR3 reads CASSLGQSRAKNIQYF. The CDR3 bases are TGTGCCAGCAGCTTAGGACAGTCGCGAGCCAAAAACATTCAGTACTTC. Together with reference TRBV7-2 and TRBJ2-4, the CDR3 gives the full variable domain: GAGVSQSPSNKVTEKGKDVELRCDPISGHTALYWYRQSLGQGLEFLIYFQGNSAPDKSGLPSDRFSAERTGGSVSTLTIQRTQQEDSAVYLCASSLGQSRAKNIQYFGAGTRLSVL.

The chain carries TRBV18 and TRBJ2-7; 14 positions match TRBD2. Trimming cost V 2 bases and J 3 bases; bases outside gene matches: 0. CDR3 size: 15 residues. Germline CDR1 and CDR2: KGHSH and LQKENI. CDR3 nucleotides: TGTGCCAGCTCACCAGGGACTAGCGGGGGCTACGAGCAGTACTTC. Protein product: CASSPGTSGGYEQYF.

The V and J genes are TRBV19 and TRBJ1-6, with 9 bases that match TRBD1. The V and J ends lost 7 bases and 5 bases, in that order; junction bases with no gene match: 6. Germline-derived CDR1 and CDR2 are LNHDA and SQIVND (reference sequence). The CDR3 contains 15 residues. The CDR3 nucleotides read TGTGCCAGTACCGCTTGGACAGGGGATAATTCACCCCTCCACTTT. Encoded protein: CASTAWTGDNSPLHF.

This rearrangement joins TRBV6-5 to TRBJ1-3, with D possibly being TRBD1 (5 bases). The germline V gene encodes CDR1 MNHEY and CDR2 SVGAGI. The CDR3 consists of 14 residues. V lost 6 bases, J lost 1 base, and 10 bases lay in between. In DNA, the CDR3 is TGTGCCAGCAGACCCACAGGATCTGGAAACACCATATATTTT. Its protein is CASRPTGSGNTIYF.

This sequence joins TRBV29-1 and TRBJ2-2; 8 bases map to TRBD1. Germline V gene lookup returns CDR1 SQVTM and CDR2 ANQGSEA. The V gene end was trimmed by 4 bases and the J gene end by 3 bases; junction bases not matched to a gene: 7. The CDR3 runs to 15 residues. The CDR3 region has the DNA TGCAGCGTTGCTGGACAGGGTAGACACACCGGGGAGCTGTTTTTT. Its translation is CSVAGQGRHTGELFF.

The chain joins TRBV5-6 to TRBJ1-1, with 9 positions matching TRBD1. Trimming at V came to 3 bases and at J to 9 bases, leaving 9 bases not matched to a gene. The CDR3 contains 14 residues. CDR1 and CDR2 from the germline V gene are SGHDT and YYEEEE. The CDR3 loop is CASSWGQGHGKAFF. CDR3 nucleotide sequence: TGTGCCAGCAGCTGGGGACAGGGTCATGGGAAAGCTTTCTTT.

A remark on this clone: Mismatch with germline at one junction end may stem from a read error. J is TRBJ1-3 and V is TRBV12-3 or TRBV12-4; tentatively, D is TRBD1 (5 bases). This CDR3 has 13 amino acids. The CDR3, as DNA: TGTGCCAGCGGTTTCTCCGCGGGGGACACCATATATTTT. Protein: CASGFSAGDTIYF.